What follows are 3 T cell receptor beta chains derived from one specimen sequenced in a study of blood T cell repertoires in COVID-19. Clones were read by immunoSEQ multiplex PCR, and TCRdb kept only the in-frame ones, dropping some. The repertoire consists of a few hundred thousand clones, with 89% occurring once and the leading ten covering roughly 4.5%. Input material: peripheral blood. These receptors were taken from a woman aged 40 to 49 who had recovered from COVID-19.

The gene calls are TRBV11-3 and TRBJ2-3, with 8 nucleotides matching TRBD2. Germline CDR1 and CDR2: SGHNT and YENEEA. The CDR3 has 17 amino acids. V shed 1 base, J shed 4 bases, and the junction held 10 bases outside the gene matches. The CDR3 nucleotides read TGTGCCAGCAGCTTAGGGGCCAGCGGGAGTTGGGCAGATACGCAGTATTTT. Amino acids: CASSLGASGSWADTQYF.

V gene TRBV27 combines with J gene TRBJ2-6, with no clear D. Germline CDR1 and CDR2: MNHEY and SMNVEV (reference sequence). The germline V and J ends were trimmed by 0 bases and 2 bases, with 8 bases remaining between them. The CDR3 loop spans 16 amino acids. The DNA of the CDR3 is TGTGCCAGCAGTTTATCCCCAGTTCCTGGGGCCAACGTCCTGACTTTC. Translating it yields CASSLSPVPGANVLTF.

CDR3 protein: CASSARGTSGRGETQYF. The DNA for the CDR3 is TGTGCCAGCAGCGCAAGAGGGACTAGCGGGAGAGGGGAGACCCAGTACTTC. The J gene is TRBJ2-5, the V gene TRBV9, with TRBD2 matching 14 bases. There are 17 residues in the CDR3. CDR1 and CDR2 from the germline V gene are SGDLS and YYNGEE. V was clipped by 3 bases and J by 5 bases; unmatched bases: 9.